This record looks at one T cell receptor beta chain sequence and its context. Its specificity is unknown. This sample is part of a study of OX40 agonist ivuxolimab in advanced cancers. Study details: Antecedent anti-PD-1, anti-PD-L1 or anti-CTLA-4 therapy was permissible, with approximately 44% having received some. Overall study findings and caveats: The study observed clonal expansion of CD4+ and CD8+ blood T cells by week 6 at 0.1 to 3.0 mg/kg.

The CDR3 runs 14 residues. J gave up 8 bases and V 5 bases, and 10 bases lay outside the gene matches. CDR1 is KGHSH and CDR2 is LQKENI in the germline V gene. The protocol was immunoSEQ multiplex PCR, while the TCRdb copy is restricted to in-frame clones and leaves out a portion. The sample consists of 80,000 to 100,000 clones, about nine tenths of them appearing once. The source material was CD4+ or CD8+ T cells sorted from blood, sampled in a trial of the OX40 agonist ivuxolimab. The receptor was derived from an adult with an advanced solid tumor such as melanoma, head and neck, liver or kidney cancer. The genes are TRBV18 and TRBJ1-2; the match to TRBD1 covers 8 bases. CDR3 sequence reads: CASSSKGQGWGYTF. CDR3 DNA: TGTGCCAGCTCAAGCAAAGGACAGGGTTGGGGCTACACCTTC.